This T cell receptor beta chain was documented in a study of Graves' ophthalmopathy and Graves' hyperthyroidism. Study overall: At initial diagnosis, peripheral blood was obtained, and this preceded any treatment. Regarding the study as a whole: The model forecast ophthalmopathy progression, reaching roughly 65% sensitivity and approximately 72% specificity. A model of 13 signatures distinguished ophthalmopathy from stable hyperthyroidism at about 86% sensitivity and around 81% specificity. The authors also found most expanded thyroid clonotypes above 0.001 frequency in blood.

The germline gives CDR1 SEHNR, CDR2 FQNEAQ (reference sequence). There are 14 residues in the CDR3. V gave up 5 bases and J gave up 4 bases, with 14 bases separating them. Amplification of TCR beta CDR3 regions used RNA transcripts. HTBI primers primed a first-round RT-PCR, and a second-round multiplex PCR followed. TCRdb ran MiXCR on the multiplex PCR reads and lists one entry per CDR3 protein. The table has 650,000 to 900,000 distinct CDR3 sequences, 35% to 50% seen once. A word on this clonotype: Its antigen is unidentified.

Sequenced sample: peripheral blood. J is TRBJ1-1 and V is TRBV7-9; D call uncertain. The sequence was collected from an adult man with Graves' ophthalmopathy. CDR3 amino acids: CASSHTSDATEAFF. As DNA, the CDR3 is TGTGCCAGCAGCCATACTTCGGATGCCACTGAAGCTTTCTTT.